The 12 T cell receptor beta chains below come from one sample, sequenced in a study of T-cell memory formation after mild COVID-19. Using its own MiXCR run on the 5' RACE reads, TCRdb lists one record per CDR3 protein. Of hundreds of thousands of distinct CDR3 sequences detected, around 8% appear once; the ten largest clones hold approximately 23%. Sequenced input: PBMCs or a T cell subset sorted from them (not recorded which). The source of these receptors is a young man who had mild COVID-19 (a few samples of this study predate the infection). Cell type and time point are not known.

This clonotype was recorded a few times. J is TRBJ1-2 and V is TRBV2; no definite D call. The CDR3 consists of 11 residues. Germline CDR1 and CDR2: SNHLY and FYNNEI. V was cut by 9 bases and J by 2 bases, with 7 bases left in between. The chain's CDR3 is CASTSNYGYTF. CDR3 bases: TGTGCCAGTACAAGCAACTATGGCTACACCTTC.

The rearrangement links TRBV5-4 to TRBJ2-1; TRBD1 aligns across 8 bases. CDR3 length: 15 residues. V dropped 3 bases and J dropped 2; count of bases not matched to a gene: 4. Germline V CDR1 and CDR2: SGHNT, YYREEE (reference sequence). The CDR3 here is CASSSDRAPYNEQFF. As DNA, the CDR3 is TGTGCCAGCAGCTCGGACAGGGCCCCCTACAATGAGCAGTTCTTC. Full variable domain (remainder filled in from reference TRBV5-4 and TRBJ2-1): ETGVTQSPTHLIKTRGQQVTLRCSSQSGHNTVSWYQQALGQGPQFIFQYYREEENGRGNFPPRFSGLQFPNYSSELNVNALELDDSALYLCASSSDRAPYNEQFFGPGTRLTVL.

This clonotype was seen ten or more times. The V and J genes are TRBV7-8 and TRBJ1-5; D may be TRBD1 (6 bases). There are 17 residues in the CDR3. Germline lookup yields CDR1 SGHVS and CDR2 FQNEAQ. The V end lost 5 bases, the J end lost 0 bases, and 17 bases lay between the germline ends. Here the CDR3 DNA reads TGTGCCAGCAGCGCCCAAGGGCGAGGGGGTAGCAATCAGCCCCAGCATTTT. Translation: CASSAQGRGGSNQPQHF. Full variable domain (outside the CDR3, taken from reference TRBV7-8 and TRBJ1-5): GAGVSQSPRYKVAKRGQDVALRCDPISGHVSLFWYQQALGQGPEFLTYFQNEAQLDKSGLPSDRFFAERPEGSVSTLKIQRTQQEDSAVYLCASSAQGRGGSNQPQHFGDGTRLSIL.

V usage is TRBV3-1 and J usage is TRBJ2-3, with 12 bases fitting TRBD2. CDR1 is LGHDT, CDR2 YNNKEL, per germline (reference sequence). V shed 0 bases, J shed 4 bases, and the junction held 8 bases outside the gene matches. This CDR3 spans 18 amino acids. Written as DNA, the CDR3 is TGTGCCAGCAGCCAAGATTACTGGACTAGCGGGGAAGCAGATACGCAGTATTTT. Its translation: CASSQDYWTSGEADTQYF.

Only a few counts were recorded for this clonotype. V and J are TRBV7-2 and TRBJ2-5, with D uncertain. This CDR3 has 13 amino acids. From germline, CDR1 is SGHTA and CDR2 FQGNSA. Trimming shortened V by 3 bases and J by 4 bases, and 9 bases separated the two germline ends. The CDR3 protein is CASSFGLRETQYF. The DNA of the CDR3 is TGTGCCAGCAGCTTTGGGCTTAGAGAGACCCAGTACTTC.

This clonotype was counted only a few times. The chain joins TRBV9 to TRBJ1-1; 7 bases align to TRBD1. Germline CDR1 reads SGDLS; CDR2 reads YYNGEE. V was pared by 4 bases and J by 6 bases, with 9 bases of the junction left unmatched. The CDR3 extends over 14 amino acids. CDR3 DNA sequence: TGTGCCAGCAGCCTCACAGGGGAGCGGTCTGAAGCTTTCTTT. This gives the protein CASSLTGERSEAFF.

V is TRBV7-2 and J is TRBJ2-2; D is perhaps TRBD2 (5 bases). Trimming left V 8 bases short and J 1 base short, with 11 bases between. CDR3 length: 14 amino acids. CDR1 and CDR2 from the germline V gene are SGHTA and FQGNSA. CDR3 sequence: CASRMRVNTGELFF. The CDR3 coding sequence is TGTGCCAGCCGAATGCGGGTGAACACCGGGGAGCTGTTTTTT.

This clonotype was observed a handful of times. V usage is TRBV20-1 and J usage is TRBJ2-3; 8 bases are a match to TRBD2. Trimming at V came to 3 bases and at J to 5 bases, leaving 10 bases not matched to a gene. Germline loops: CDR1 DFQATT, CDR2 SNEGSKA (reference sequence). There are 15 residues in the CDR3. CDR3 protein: CSASSLAAKQDTQYF. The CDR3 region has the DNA TGCAGTGCTAGCTCACTAGCGGCAAAACAAGATACGCAGTATTTT.

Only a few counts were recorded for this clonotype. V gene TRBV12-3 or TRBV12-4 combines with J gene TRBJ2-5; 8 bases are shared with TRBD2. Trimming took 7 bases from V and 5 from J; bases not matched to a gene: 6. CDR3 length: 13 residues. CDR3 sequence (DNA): TGTGCCAGCATGCGGGGGGCGTGGGAGACCCAGTACTTC. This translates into CASMRGAWETQYF.

Here the CDR3 DNA reads TGCGCCAGCAGTCCCACCCGGTATAGCAATCAGCCCCAGCATTTT. Its translation: CASSPTRYSNQPQHF. The chain carries TRBV4-3 and TRBJ1-5; D gene ambiguous. V lost 6 bases and J 0 bases, leaving 12 bases between the germline ends. In germline, CDR1 is LGHNA, CDR2 YSLEER. The CDR3 has 15 residues.

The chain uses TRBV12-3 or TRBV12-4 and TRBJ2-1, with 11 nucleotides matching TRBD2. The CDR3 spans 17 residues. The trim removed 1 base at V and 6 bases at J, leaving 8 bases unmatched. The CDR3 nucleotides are TGTGCCAGCAGTTTAGAAACCACTAGCGGGGGCCCCAATGAGCAGTTCTTC. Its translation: CASSLETTSGGPNEQFF.

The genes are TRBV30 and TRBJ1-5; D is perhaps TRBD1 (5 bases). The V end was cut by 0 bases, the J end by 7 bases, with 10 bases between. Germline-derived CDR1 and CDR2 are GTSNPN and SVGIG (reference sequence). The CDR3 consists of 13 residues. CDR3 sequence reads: CAWSVQERQPQHF. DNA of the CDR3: TGTGCCTGGAGTGTACAGGAGAGGCAGCCCCAGCATTTT.